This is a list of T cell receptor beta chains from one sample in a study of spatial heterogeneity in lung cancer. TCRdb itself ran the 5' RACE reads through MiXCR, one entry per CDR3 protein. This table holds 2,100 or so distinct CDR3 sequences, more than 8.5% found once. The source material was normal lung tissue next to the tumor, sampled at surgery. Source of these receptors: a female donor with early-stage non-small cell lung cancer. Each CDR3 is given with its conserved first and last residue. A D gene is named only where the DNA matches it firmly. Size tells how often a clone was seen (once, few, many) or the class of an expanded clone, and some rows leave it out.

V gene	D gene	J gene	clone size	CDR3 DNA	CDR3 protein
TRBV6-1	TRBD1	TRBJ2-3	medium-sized	TGTGCCAGCAGAGACAGGGGTTCGTACACAGATACGCAGTATTTT	CASRDRGSYTDTQYF
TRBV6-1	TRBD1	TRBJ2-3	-	TGTGCCAGCAGACCGACAGGGGGGGATCAGCCCCAGTATTTT	CASRPTGGDQPQYF
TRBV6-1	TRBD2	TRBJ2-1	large	TGTGCCAGCGTACCGGGACTAGCGAGACTCCATGAGCAGTTCTTC	CASVPGLARLHEQFF
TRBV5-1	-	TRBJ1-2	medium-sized	TGCGCCAGCAGCTTGGTGGGGGATTCGGCGAATGGCTACACCTTC	CASSLVGDSANGYTF
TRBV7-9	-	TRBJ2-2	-	TGTGCCAGCAGCTTCTTAGGCAGGAAGAACACCGGGGAGCTGTTTTTT	CASSFLGRKNTGELFF
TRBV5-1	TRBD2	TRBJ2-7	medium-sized	TGCGCCAGCAGCGTGACATGGGGGGGCTCCTACGAGCAGTACTTC	CASSVTWGGSYEQYF
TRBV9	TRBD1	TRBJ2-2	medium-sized	TGTGCCAGCAGCACTGGGACAGGAACAGTCGGGGAGCTGTTTTTT	CASSTGTGTVGELFF
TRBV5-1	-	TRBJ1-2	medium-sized	TGCGCCAGCAGAAGGGACGGTAACTATGGCTACACCTTC	CASRRDGNYGYTF
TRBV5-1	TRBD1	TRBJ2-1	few	TGCGCCAGCAGAACCGGGACAGGGGGCGATGAGCAGTTCTTC	CASRTGTGGDEQFF
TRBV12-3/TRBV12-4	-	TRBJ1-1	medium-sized	TGTGCCAGCAGTGAGGGATGGGGGGGAACTGAAGCTTTCTTT	CASSEGWGGTEAFF
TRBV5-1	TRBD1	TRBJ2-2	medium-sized	TGCGCCAGCAGCCGAGACAGGGGCGGTAGTACCGGGGAGCTGTTTTTT	CASSRDRGGSTGELFF
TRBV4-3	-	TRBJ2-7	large	TGCGCCAGCAGCCCCGGAATCTCCTACGAGCAGTACTTC	CASSPGISYEQYF
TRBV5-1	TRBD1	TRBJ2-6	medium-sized	TGCGCCAGCAGCTGGGGGGACAGGGAGTCCAACGTCCTGACTTTC	CASSWGDRESNVLTF
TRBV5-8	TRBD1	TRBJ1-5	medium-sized	TGTGCCAGCAGCTTTAAGGTCGGACAGGGACCTAGCAATCAGCCCCAGCATTTT	CASSFKVGQGPSNQPQHF
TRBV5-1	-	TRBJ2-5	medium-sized	TGCGCCAGCAGCTTGGCCGTCGTCCGAGAGACCCAGTACTTC	CASSLAVVRETQYF
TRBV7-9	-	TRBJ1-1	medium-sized	TGTGCCAGCAGCCCCACCGAATGGGACTCCGCCGAGAGTGGTTCAGCTTTCTTT	CASSPTEWDSAESGSAFF
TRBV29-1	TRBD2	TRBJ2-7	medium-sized	TGCAGCGTTGGAGCGGGATTTAACGAGCAGTACTTC	CSVGAGFNEQYF
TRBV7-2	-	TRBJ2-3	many	TGTGCCAGCAGCTTAATGGCCACCCCCCGAGATACGCAGTATTTT	CASSLMATPRDTQYF
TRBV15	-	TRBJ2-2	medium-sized	TGTGCCACCAGCAGAGGCACCTGGTCCGGGGAGCTGTTTTTT	CATSRGTWSGELFF
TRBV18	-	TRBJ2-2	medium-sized	TGTGCCAGCTCACCACCGCGGGGAGGCACCGGGGAGCTGTTTTTT	CASSPPRGGTGELFF
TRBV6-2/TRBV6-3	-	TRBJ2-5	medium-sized	TGTGCCAGCAGTTACGACGAGACCCAGTACTTC	CASSYDETQYF
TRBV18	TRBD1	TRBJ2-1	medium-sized	TGTGCCAGCTCACCAGTGGGACAGGGGGATGAGCAGTTCTTC	CASSPVGQGDEQFF
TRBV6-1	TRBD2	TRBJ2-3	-	TGTGCCAGCAGTCTCCGAAGCGGGAGCTATCTCACAGATACGCAGTATTTT	CASSLRSGSYLTDTQYF
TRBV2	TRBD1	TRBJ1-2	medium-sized	TGTGCCAGCAGCGGGACAGCTAACTATGGCTACACCTTC	CASSGTANYGYTF
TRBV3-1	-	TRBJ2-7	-	TGTGCCAGCAGCCGTCGACAGGCCACCTACGAGCAGTACTTC	CASSRRQATYEQYF
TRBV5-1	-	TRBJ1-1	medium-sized	TGCGCCAGCAGCTTGGGTCCTGAAGCTTTCTTT	CASSLGPEAFF
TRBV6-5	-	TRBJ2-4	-	TGTGCCAGCAGTTACCAGGGCAGTTCCATTCAGTACTTC	CASSYQGSSIQYF
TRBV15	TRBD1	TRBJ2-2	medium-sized	TGTGCCACCAGCAGAGACAGGGGGTGGACCGGGGAGCTGTTTTTT	CATSRDRGWTGELFF
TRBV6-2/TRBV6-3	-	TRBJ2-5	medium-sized	TGTGCCAGCAGTTACCTCATTTCAGAGACCCAGTACTTC	CASSYLISETQYF
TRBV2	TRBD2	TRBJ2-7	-	TGTGCCAGCAGTGTAGCGCGGGAGTATATCTACGAGCAGTACTTC	CASSVAREYIYEQYF
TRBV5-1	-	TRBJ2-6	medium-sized	TGCGCCAGCAGCTTACAGGGGGCCAACGTCCTGACTTTC	CASSLQGANVLTF
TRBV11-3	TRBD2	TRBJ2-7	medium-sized	TGTGCCAGCAGCTTAGATCGGACTAGCGGACAAAGAGCGGAAACCTACGAGCAGTACTTC	CASSLDRTSGQRAETYEQYF
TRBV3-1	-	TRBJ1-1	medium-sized	TGTGCCAGCAGCCAAGATATACTCCTGAACACTGAAGCTTTCTTT	CASSQDILLNTEAFF
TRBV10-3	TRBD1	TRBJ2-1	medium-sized	TGTGCCATCAGCTTATCCGGGACAGATTCTGGGAATGAGCAGTTCTTC	CAISLSGTDSGNEQFF
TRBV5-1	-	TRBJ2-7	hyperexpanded	TGCGCCAGCAGCACACTGGGGGGCAGCTCCTACGAGCAGTACTTC	CASSTLGGSSYEQYF
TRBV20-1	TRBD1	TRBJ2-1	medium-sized	TGCAGTGCCCTGGACAGGACCAAGCAGTTCTTC	CSALDRTKQFF
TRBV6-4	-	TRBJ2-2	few	-	CASIGTVHRGAVFF
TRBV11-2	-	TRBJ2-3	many	TGTGCCAGCAGCCCGGGGCTCGATACGCAGTATTTT	CASSPGLDTQYF
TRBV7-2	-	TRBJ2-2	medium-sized	TGTGCCAGCAGCTTAGAAGACCTCTCAAACACCGGGGAGCTGTTTTTT	CASSLEDLSNTGELFF
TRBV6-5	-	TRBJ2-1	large	TGTGCCAGCTCTAACCTAGGGGGCAATGAGCAGTTCTTC	CASSNLGGNEQFF
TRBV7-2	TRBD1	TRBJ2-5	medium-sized	TGTGCCAGCAGCATAAACAGGGGGAAAGAGACCCAGTACTTC	CASSINRGKETQYF
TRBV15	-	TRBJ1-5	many	TGTGCCACCAGCAGTGGGGTGTGGGAGCCCCAGCATTTT	CATSSGVWEPQHF
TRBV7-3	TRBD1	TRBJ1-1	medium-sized	TGTGCCAGCAGTTACAGCGCCGGGACAGTAGAAGCTTTCTTT	CASSYSAGTVEAFF
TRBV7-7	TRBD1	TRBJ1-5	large	TGTGCTAGCAGCTTAGGAGACCGACAGGGGTTCAATCAGCCCCAGCATTTT	CASSLGDRQGFNQPQHF
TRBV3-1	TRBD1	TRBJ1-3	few	TGTGCCAGCAGCCAAGCTCTGACAGGGGGCGCTGGAAACACCATATATTTT	CASSQALTGGAGNTIYF
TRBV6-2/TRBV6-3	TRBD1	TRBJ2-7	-	TGTGCCAGCAGTCGGACAGGGCCCTACGAGCAGTACTTC	CASSRTGPYEQYF
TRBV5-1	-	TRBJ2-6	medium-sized	TGCGCCAGCAGCTTGGCTGGCCCTACGCTCTCTGGGGCCAACGTCCTGACTTTC	CASSLAGPTLSGANVLTF
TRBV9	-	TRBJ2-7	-	TGTGCCAGCAGCCTAACCGGGTCCAGCTCCTACGAGCAGTACTTC	CASSLTGSSSYEQYF
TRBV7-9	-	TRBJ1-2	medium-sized	TGTGCCAGCAGCTTAGGGACGGGGTCTAGCTACACCTTC	CASSLGTGSSYTF
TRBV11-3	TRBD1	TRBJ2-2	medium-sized	TGTGCCAGCAGCCGGACAGGGAACACCGGGGAGCTGTTTTTT	CASSRTGNTGELFF
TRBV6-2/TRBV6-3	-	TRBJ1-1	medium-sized	TGTGCCAGCCAAGGTGGGGACCGCACTGAAGCTTTCTTT	CASQGGDRTEAFF
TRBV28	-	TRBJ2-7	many	TGTGCCAGCGGCCAAAGGGTCTACGAGCAGTACTTC	CASGQRVYEQYF
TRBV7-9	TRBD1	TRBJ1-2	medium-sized	TGTGCCAGCAGCGGAGGACAGGGGCGGATCTATGGCTACACCTTC	CASSGGQGRIYGYTF
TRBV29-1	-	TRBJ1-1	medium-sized	TGCAGCGTTGATAACCCGGGGGGGAACACTGAAGCTTTCTTT	CSVDNPGGNTEAFF
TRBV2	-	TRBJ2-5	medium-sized	TGTGCCAGCAATACACCCCGCCAAGAGACCCAGTACTTC	CASNTPRQETQYF
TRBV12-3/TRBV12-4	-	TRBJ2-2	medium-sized	TGTGCCAGCAGTTTAGCGGGGGGGCTAATCGGGGAGCTGTTTTTT	CASSLAGGLIGELFF
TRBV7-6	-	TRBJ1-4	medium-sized	TGTGCCAGCAGCGCCTATACAGGTGCAACTAATGAAAAACTGTTTTTT	CASSAYTGATNEKLFF
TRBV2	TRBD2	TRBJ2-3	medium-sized	TGTGCCCCAAAGGTAGCGGGGGGACCAACAGATACGCAGTATTTT	CAPKVAGGPTDTQYF
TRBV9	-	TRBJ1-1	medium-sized	TGTGCCAGCAGCCCTGCAGGTTGGGCTGAAGCTTTCTTT	CASSPAGWAEAFF